The 5 T cell receptor beta chains presented below share a single source sample, sequenced in a study of CDR3 diversity in severe acne. TCRdb re-called the PCR reads with MiXCR, one entry per CDR3 protein. Of around 83,000 distinct CDR3 sequences detected, approximately 49% appear once; the ten largest clones hold 11%. Sequenced input: blood. These receptors came from a male donor with severe acne vulgaris.

This rearrangement joins TRBV4-2 to TRBJ1-4; D call uncertain. V dropped 0 bases and J dropped 5 bases, with 7 bases sitting between them. Germline assignment: CDR1 LGHNA and CDR2 YNFKEQ. This CDR3 spans 14 amino acids. The CDR3 nucleotides read TGTGCCAGCAGCCAAGAGGGCCGGAATGAAAAACTGTTTTTT. It is translated as CASSQEGRNEKLFF.

The chain is built from TRBV6-6 and TRBJ1-3; a weak D match, TRBD1 (5 bases). Germline V gene lookup returns CDR1 MNHNY and CDR2 SVGAGI (reference sequence). The V end lost 6 bases, the J end lost 8 bases, and 23 bases lay between the germline ends. The CDR3 has 16 residues. The CDR3 here is CASRRPGQGYGYTIYF. The CDR3 DNA reads TGTGCCAGCAGGAGACCTGGACAAGGCTATGGCTACACCATATATTTT.

In its sample, this clonotype was seen once. This chain joins TRBV29-1 and TRBJ1-5; possibly TRBD1 for D (6 bases). Germline CDR1 is SQVTM and CDR2 is ANQGSEA. This CDR3 spans 14 amino acids. V lost 7 bases, J lost 3 bases, and 16 bases lay in between. The CDR3, as DNA: TGCAGCGCCATCGCGGACAGTGACAATCAGCCCCAGCATTTT. This translates into CSAIADSDNQPQHF. Supplemented by reference TRBV29-1 and TRBJ1-5, the full variable domain reads SAVISQKPSRDICQRGTSLTIQCQVDSQVTMMFWYRQQPGQSLTLIATANQGSEATYESGFVIDKFPISRPNLTFSTLTVSNMSPEDSSIYLCSAIADSDNQPQHFGDGTRLSIL.

The DNA of the CDR3 is TGTGCCAGCAGCTTACTCTCCTCTGGGGCCAACGTCCTGACTTTC. Translating it yields CASSLLSSGANVLTF. V and J are TRBV11-2 and TRBJ2-6; D call uncertain. The CDR3 loop spans 15 amino acids. With 2 bases removed from V and 0 bases from J, the gap between germline ends came to 5 bases. Germline V CDR1 and CDR2: SGHAT, FQNNGV.

This clonotype is deemed medium-sized. CDR3 in amino acids: CASTRQALNTEAFF. CDR3 DNA sequence: TGTGCCAGCACCCGACAGGCCTTGAACACTGAAGCTTTCTTT. V and J are TRBV7-8 and TRBJ1-1, with D perhaps TRBD1 (6 bases). Germline lookup yields CDR1 SGHVS and CDR2 FQNEAQ. Trimming left V 7 bases short and J 0 bases short, with 12 bases between. The CDR3 runs 14 residues.